Below are 29 T cell receptor beta chains sequenced from a single sample in a study of T cell responses to AZD1222 COVID-19 vaccine. Clones were sequenced by immunoSEQ multiplex PCR, and TCRdb holds only the in-frame ones, with some missing. Of about 120,000 clones listed, around 92% are singletons. Sequenced here: peripheral blood, sampled on day 0 of AZD1222 vaccination. The receptor source for this set is an adult in good health.

The rearrangement joins TRBV5-1 to TRBJ1-2, with 9 bases fitting TRBD1. Trimming took 4 bases from V and 1 from J; bases not matched to a gene: 8. CDR3 length: 16 residues. Germline V gene lookup returns CDR1 SGHRS and CDR2 YFSETQ. This CDR3 reads CASSLRTGENNYGYTF. The CDR3 DNA reads TGCGCCAGCAGCCTCCGGACAGGGGAGAATAACTATGGCTACACCTTC. The full variable domain, in which reference TRBV5-1 and TRBJ1-2 provide the parts outside the CDR3, is KAGVTQTPRYLIKTRGQQVTLSCSPISGHRSVSWYQQTPGQGLQFLFEYFSETQRNKGNFPGRFSGRQFSNSRSEMNVSTLELGDSALYLCASSLRTGENNYGYTFGSGTRLTVV.

This clone was recorded once. V usage is TRBV6-2 or TRBV6-3 and J usage is TRBJ1-1, with D possibly matching TRBD1 (5 bases). Germline loops: CDR1 MNHEY, CDR2 SVGEGT. The CDR3 is 11 residues long. V lost 6 bases to trimming and J lost 7 bases, with 9 bases between them. This chain's CDR3 is CASSRQFEAFF. CDR3 DNA sequence: TGTGCCAGCAGCAGACAGTTTGAAGCTTTCTTT.

This clone was seen a handful of times. V usage is TRBV10-3 and J usage is TRBJ2-5; D is unclear. Germline CDR1 is ENHRY and CDR2 is SYGVKD. Trimming took off 5 bases at V and 6 bases at J, with 16 bases between the two ends. There are 14 residues in the CDR3. The chain's CDR3 is CAISTGPDAQTQYF. Here the CDR3 DNA reads TGTGCCATCAGTACTGGGCCTGATGCCCAGACCCAGTACTTC.

This chain links TRBV18 with TRBJ2-1, with 13 bases that match TRBD2. The CDR3 spans 17 residues. The V gene end was trimmed by 2 bases and the J gene end by 5 bases; junction bases not matched to a gene: 6. Germline V lookup: CDR1 KGHSH, CDR2 LQKENI. The CDR3 DNA reads as TGTGCCAGCTCACCATCGGGACTAGCGGGACCAGACAATGAGCAGTTCTTC. The encoded protein is CASSPSGLAGPDNEQFF.

The gene calls are TRBV4-3 and TRBJ2-7; D gene unclear. CDR3 length equals 13 residues. V lost 0 bases, J lost 3 bases, and 6 bases lay in between. Germline assignment: CDR1 LGHNA and CDR2 YSLEER. The CDR3: CASSQDNSYEQYF. CDR3 nucleotide sequence: TGCGCCAGCAGCCAAGATAACAGCTACGAGCAGTACTTC.

The chain couples TRBV4-1 to TRBJ1-5, with 7 bases fitting TRBD1. Germline V CDR1 and CDR2: MGHRA, YSYEKL. The length of the CDR3 is 16 residues. J was trimmed by 6 bases and V by 2 bases; bases with no gene match: 10. The DNA of the CDR3 is TGCGCCAGCAGCCAACTACACAGGGGCGGGTCTCAGCCCCAGCATTTT. Its translation is CASSQLHRGGSQPQHF.

The sample holds one count of this clone. The V and J genes are TRBV28 and TRBJ2-3; TRBD2 matches 9 bases. CDR3 length equals 15 residues. The V gene's germline CDR1 is MDHEN and CDR2 SYDVKM. J gave up 5 bases and V 6 bases, and 9 bases lay outside the gene matches. The CDR3: CASRPSLAGVDTQYF. The CDR3 DNA reads TGTGCCAGCAGACCTTCTTTAGCGGGGGTAGATACGCAGTATTTT.

V is TRBV2 and J is TRBJ2-7; 10 bases are shared with TRBD2. Germline trimming cut 2 bases from V and 6 bases from J; bases unmatched to any gene: 4. The germline CDR1 and CDR2 sequences are SNHLY and FYNNEI. The CDR3 runs 14 residues. The CDR3 DNA sequence: TGTGCCAGCAGTGAACTAGCGGGAGTGGCCGAGCAGTACTTC. It specifies CASSELAGVAEQYF.

The chain is built from TRBV6-5 and TRBJ1-2; TRBD1 agrees at 9 bases. The CDR3 has 14 amino acids. Germline CDR1 MNHEY, CDR2 SVGAGI. V shed 7 bases and J 4 bases; nucleotides not matched to a gene: 7. CDR3 protein: CASNPGTGSYGYTF. The CDR3 region has the DNA TGTGCCAGCAACCCCGGGACAGGGTCCTATGGCTACACCTTC.

CDR3 sequence: CASSLSRDRNNSPLHF. In DNA, the CDR3 is TGTGCCAGCAGTTTATCCCGGGACAGGAACAATTCACCCCTCCACTTT. The chain uses TRBV28 and TRBJ1-6; TRBD1 aligns across 8 bases. CDR1 and CDR2 from the germline V gene are MDHEN and SYDVKM. Trimming at V came to 1 base and at J to 7 bases, leaving 6 bases not matched to a gene. CDR3 length: 16 amino acids.

This clone was observed a single time. V gene TRBV9 combines with J gene TRBJ2-5, with TRBD2 matching over 16 bases. Per germline, CDR1 SGDLS and CDR2 YYNGEE. The J segment lost 5 bases and the V segment lost 0 bases, leaving 10 bases of the junction unmatched. The CDR3 loop spans 19 amino acids. CDR3 region: CASSVGSGTSGGAQETQYF. In DNA, the CDR3 is TGTGCCAGCAGCGTAGGAAGCGGGACTAGCGGGGGGGCACAGGAGACCCAGTACTTC. The full variable domain, its missing parts supplied by reference TRBV9 and TRBJ2-5, is DSGVTQTPKHLITATGQRVTLRCSPRSGDLSVYWYQQSLDQGLQFLIQYYNGEERAKGNILERFSAQQFPDLHSELNLSSLELGDSALYFCASSVGSGTSGGAQETQYFGPGTRLLVL.

V and J are TRBV7-2 and TRBJ2-3; D remains ambiguous. The CDR3 sequence is 11 residues long. V lost 3 bases and J lost 5, with 3 bases in between. Germline CDR1 and CDR2: SGHTA and FQGNSA. The CDR3 loop is CASSFLDTQYF. The CDR3 DNA is TGTGCCAGCAGCTTTTTAGATACGCAGTATTTT. The variable domain in full, with the rest retrieved from reference TRBV7-2 and TRBJ2-3, is GAGVSQSPSNKVTEKGKDVELRCDPISGHTALYWYRQSLGQGLEFLIYFQGNSAPDKSGLPSDRFSAERTGGSVSTLTIQRTQQEDSAVYLCASSFLDTQYFGPGTRLTVL.

This clone appeared a single time. The rearrangement uses TRBV15 and TRBJ1-1; 9 positions agree with TRBD1. The CDR3 has 13 residues. The J segment lost 13 bases and the V segment lost 6 bases, leaving 12 bases of the junction unmatched. The germline V gene has CDR1 LNHNV and CDR2 YYDKDF (reference sequence). The DNA of the CDR3 is TGTGCCACCAGAGCAGCAGGGACAGGGCGGGGTTTCTTT. This translates into CATRAAGTGRGFF.

The V gene is TRBV28, the J gene TRBJ2-1; the D gene is possibly TRBD2 (5 bases). There are 11 residues in the CDR3. Trimming removed 3 bases at V and 10 bases at J, with 7 bases between. CDR1 MDHEN and CDR2 SYDVKM come from the germline V gene. The CDR3 bases are TGTGCCAGCAGTTTTCCGGGGGAGCAGTTCTTC. Translated: CASSFPGEQFF.

This clone was seen just once. The chain links TRBV6-6 to TRBJ1-6; D call uncertain. The CDR3 contains 15 residues. Trimming took 0 bases from V and 10 from J, leaving 13 bases between them. The germline gives CDR1 MNHNY, CDR2 SVGAGI (reference sequence). This chain's CDR3 is CASSYSMDARSPLHF. CDR3 nucleotide sequence: TGTGCCAGCAGTTACTCGATGGACGCGCGCTCACCCCTCCACTTT.

This chain uses TRBV6-5 with TRBJ1-2, with unresolved D. Germline CDR1 and CDR2: MNHEY and SVGAGI. The ends were cut back, 2 bases at V and 7 bases at J, with 11 bases in the middle. The CDR3 has 13 residues. The CDR3 DNA is TGTGCCAGCAGTTACAGCGGCGAGGGTGGCTACACCTTC. Protein: CASSYSGEGGYTF.

V gene TRBV19 combines with J gene TRBJ1-1; the D is unclear. The CDR3 covers 11 residues. Germline CDR1 and CDR2: LNHDA and SQIVND (reference sequence). V dropped 3 bases and J dropped 4 bases, with 3 bases sitting between them. The CDR3 spells CASSMGTEAFF. The CDR3 DNA reads TGTGCCAGTAGTATGGGCACTGAAGCTTTCTTT.

This clone was seen a few times. V usage is TRBV5-1 and J usage is TRBJ1-2; 9 positions agree with TRBD1. Germline values: CDR1 SGHRS, CDR2 YFSETQ. The CDR3 is made up of 13 amino acids. V shed 1 base and J 9 bases; nucleotides not matched to a gene: 4. For the CDR3, the DNA is TGCGCCAGCAGCTTGACAGGGGGCTTTAGCTACACCTTC. It is translated as CASSLTGGFSYTF.

The genes are TRBV7-9 and TRBJ1-5; D not certain. Germline CDR1 is SEHNR and CDR2 is FQNEAQ (reference sequence). This CDR3 region has 14 residues. V lost 1 base and J lost 4, with 8 bases in between. The CDR3 loop is CASSLGYGNQPQHF. The CDR3 region has the DNA TGTGCCAGCAGCTTAGGGTACGGGAATCAGCCCCAGCATTTT.

This clone showed up just a few times. The chain links TRBV24-1 to TRBJ1-4; maybe TRBD1 (6 bases). With 4 bases removed from V and 3 bases from J, the gap between germline ends came to 17 bases. Germline V CDR1 and CDR2: KGHDR, SFDVKD. The CDR3 length is 17 residues. The CDR3 DNA reads as TGTGCCACCAGTGACCCCCCAAGACAGGTTCCTAATGAAAAACTGTTTTTT. Translated: CATSDPPRQVPNEKLFF.

This chain joins TRBV10-3 and TRBJ2-7; 7 bases line up with TRBD1. The J segment lost 2 bases and the V segment lost 7 bases, leaving 8 bases of the junction unmatched. CDR3 length: 14 residues. Germline V CDR1 and CDR2: ENHRY, SYGVKD. The CDR3 here is CAIKTGSGPYEQYF. CDR3 sequence (DNA): TGTGCCATCAAGACAGGGAGCGGACCCTACGAGCAGTACTTC.

Comments on this clone: This CDR3 is also generated by other DNA sequences in the sample. J is TRBJ1-5 and V is TRBV12-3 or TRBV12-4; TRBD1 matches at 7 bases. This CDR3 region has 13 residues. J lost 7 bases, V lost 5 bases, and 5 bases had no gene match. For the CDR3, the DNA is TGTGCCAGCAGTCTACAGGGGAACCAGCCCCAGCATTTT. Translation gives CASSLQGNQPQHF.

The chain combines TRBV5-1 with TRBJ1-2, with D possibly matching TRBD1 (5 bases). CDR3 size: 14 residues. With 0 bases removed from V and 6 bases from J, the gap between germline ends came to 12 bases. In germline, CDR1 is SGHRS, CDR2 YFSETQ. The DNA of the CDR3 is TGCGCCAGCAGCTTGGCCGGGGCAGAAGATGGCTACACCTTC. Translation: CASSLAGAEDGYTF.

The gene calls are TRBV6-1 and TRBJ2-1; 9 nucleotides agree with TRBD2. The V segment lost 0 bases and the J segment 2 bases; nucleotides outside the gene matches: 2. The CDR3 extends over 16 amino acids. In germline, CDR1 is MNHNS, CDR2 SASEGT. The CDR3 coding sequence is TGTGCCAGCAGTGAAGCTAGCGGGGGAACCTACAATGAGCAGTTCTTC. Its translation: CASSEASGGTYNEQFF.

This rearrangement joins TRBV5-3 to TRBJ1-2; 9 positions match TRBD1. TRBV5-3 is recorded as an ORF, its role being uncertain. The CDR3 has 13 amino acids. V trimming: 5 bases; J trimming: 9 bases; junction bases outside the gene matches: 8. The CDR3 region is CARSLGTGLSYTF. Here the CDR3 DNA reads TGTGCCAGAAGTCTCGGGACAGGGTTAAGCTACACCTTC.

This chain joins TRBV28 and TRBJ1-1; the D is unclear. The germline V gene has CDR1 MDHEN and CDR2 SYDVKM. V was cut by 3 bases and J by 6 bases, with 20 bases left in between. This CDR3 has 16 residues. CDR3 sequence reads: CASSLYWVENSSEAFF. CDR3 DNA: TGTGCCAGCAGTTTGTATTGGGTAGAGAACAGTTCTGAAGCTTTCTTT.

The V and J genes are TRBV10-3 and TRBJ2-1, with 13 nucleotides matching TRBD2. The length of the CDR3 is 15 residues. From germline, CDR1 is ENHRY and CDR2 SYGVKD. The J segment lost 7 bases and the V segment lost 4 bases, leaving 4 bases of the junction unmatched. Written as DNA, the CDR3 is TGTGCCATCAGTGGCGGGACTAGCGGGATAAATGAGCAGTTCTTC. This gives the protein CAISGGTSGINEQFF.

The rearrangement links TRBV6-5 to TRBJ1-2; 9 bases are shared with TRBD1. The CDR3 is made up of 16 amino acids. Germline V gives CDR1 MNHEY, CDR2 SVGAGI. The V segment lost 0 bases and the J segment 6 bases; nucleotides outside the gene matches: 8. CDR3 residues: CASSYSREDRGNGYTF. DNA for the CDR3: TGTGCCAGCAGTTACTCCCGGGAGGACAGGGGCAATGGCTACACCTTC.

The CDR3 coding sequence is TGTGCCAGCAGTTACTCGACGACGGTGACTGAAGCTTTCTTT. This translates into CASSYSTTVTEAFF. The chain couples TRBV6-5 to TRBJ1-1; D not resolved. Between the trimmed V and J ends, which lost 0 bases and 5 bases, there was a span of 10 bases. Germline V lookup: CDR1 MNHEY, CDR2 SVGAGI. This CDR3 spans 14 amino acids.